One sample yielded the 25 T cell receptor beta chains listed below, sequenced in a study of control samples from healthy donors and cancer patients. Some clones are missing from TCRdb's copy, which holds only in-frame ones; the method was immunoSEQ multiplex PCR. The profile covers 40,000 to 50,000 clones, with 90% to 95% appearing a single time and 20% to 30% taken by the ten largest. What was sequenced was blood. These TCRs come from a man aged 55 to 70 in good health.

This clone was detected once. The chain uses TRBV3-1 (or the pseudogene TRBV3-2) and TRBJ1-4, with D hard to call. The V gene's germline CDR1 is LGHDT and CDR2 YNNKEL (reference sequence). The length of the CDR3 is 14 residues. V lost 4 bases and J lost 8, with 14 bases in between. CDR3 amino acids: CASSREVSWEKLFF. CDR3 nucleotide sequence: TGTGCCAGCAGCCGCGAAGTTTCGTGGGAAAAACTGTTTTTT.

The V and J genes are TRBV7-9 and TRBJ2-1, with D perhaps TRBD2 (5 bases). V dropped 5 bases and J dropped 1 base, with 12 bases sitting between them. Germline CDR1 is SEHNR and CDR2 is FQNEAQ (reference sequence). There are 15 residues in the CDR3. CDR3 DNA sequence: TGTGCCAGCAGCCCGGACTGGGGTTCCTACAATGAGCAGTTCTTC. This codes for CASSPDWGSYNEQFF. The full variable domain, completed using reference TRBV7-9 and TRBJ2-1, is DTGVSQNPRHKITKRGQNVTFRCDPISEHNRLYWYRQTLGQGPEFLTYFQNEAQLEKSRLLSDRFSAERPKGSFSTLEIQRTEQGDSAMYLCASSPDWGSYNEQFFGPGTRLTVL.

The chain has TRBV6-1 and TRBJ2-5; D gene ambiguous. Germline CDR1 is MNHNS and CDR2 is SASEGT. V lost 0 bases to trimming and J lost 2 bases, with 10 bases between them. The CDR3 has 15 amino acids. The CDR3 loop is CASSEAAESQETQYF. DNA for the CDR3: TGTGCCAGCAGTGAAGCTGCGGAGTCACAAGAGACCCAGTACTTC.

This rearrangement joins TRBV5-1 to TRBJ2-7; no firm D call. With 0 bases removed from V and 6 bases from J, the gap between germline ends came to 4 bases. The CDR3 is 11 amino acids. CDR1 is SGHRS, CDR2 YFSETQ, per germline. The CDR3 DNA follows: TGCGCCAGCAGCTTGGATAGCGAGCAGTACTTC. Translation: CASSLDSEQYF.

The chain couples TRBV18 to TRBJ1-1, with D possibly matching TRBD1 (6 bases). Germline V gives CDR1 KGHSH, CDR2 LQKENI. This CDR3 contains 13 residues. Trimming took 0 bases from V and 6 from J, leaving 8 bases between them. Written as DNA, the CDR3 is TGTGCCAGCTCACCACCGGGGGGCCCTGAAGCTTTCTTT. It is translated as CASSPPGGPEAFF.

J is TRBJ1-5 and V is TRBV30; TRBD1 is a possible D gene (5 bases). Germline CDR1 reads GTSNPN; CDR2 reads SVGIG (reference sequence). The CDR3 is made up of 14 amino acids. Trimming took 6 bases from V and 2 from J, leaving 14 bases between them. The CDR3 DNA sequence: TGTGCCTGCGGCGGGGACGTCGGCAATCAGCCCCAGCATTTT. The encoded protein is CACGGDVGNQPQHF.

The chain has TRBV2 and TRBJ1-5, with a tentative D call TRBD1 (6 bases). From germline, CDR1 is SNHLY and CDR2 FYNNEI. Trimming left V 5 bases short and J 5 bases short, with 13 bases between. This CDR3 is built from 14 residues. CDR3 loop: CASSRTDPHQPQHF. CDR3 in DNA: TGTGCCAGCAGTCGGACAGATCCACATCAGCCCCAGCATTTT. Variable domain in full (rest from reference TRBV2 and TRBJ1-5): EPEVTQTPSHQVTQMGQEVILRCVPISNHLYFYWYRQILGQKVEFLVSFYNNEISEKSEIFDDQFSVERPDGSNFTLKIRSTKLEDSAMYFCASSRTDPHQPQHFGDGTRLSIL.

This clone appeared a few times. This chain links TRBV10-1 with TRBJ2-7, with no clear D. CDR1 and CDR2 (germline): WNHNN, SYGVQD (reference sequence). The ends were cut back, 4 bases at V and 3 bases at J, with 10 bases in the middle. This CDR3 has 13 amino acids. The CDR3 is CASSVDGLYEQYF. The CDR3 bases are TGCGCCAGCAGTGTCGACGGCCTCTACGAGCAGTACTTC.

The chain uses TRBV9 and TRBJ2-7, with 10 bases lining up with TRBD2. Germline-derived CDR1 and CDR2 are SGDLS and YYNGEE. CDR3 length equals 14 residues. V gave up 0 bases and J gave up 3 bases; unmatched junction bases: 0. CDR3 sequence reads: CASSVGTSGYEQYF. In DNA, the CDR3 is TGTGCCAGCAGCGTAGGGACTAGCGGCTACGAGCAGTACTTC.

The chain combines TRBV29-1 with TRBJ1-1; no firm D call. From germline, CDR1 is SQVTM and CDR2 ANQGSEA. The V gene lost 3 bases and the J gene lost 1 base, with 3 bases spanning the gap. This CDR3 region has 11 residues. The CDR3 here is CSVDGNTEAFF. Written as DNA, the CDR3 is TGCAGCGTTGACGGGAACACTGAAGCTTTCTTT.

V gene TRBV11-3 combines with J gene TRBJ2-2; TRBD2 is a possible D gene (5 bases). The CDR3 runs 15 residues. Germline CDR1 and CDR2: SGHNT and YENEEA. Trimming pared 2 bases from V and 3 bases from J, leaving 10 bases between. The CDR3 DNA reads TGTGCCAGCAGCTTAAGAGGGAGTGACACCGGGGAGCTGTTTTTT. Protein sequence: CASSLRGSDTGELFF.

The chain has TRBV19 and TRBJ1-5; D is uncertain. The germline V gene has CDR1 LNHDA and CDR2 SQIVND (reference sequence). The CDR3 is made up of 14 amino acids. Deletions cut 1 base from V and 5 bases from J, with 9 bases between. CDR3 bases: TGTGCCAGTAGTATAGGACTGGTTTATCAGCCCCAGCATTTT. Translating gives CASSIGLVYQPQHF.

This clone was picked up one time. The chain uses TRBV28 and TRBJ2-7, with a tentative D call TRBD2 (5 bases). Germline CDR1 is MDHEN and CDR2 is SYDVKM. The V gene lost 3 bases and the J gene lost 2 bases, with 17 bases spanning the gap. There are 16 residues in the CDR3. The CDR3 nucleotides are TGTGCCAGCAGTTTCGGAGGCGCCGGTCCTACCTACGAGCAGTACTTC. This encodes CASSFGGAGPTYEQYF.

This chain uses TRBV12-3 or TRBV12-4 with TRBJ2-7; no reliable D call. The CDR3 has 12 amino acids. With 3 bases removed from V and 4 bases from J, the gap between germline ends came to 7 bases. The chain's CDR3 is CASSFLQYEQYF. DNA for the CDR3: TGTGCCAGCAGTTTTCTGCAATACGAGCAGTACTTC.

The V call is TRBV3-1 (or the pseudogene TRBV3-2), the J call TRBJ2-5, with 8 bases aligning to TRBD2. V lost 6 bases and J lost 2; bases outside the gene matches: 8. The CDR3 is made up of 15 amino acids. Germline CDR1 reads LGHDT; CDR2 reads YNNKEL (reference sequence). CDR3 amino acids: CASSRAGEWQETQYF. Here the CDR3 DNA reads TGTGCCAGCAGTAGAGCGGGAGAATGGCAAGAGACCCAGTACTTC.

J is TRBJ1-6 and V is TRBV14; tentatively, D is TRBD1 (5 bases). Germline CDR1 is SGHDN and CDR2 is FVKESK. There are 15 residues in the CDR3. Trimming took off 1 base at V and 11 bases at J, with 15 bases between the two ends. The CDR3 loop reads CASSQGGATGAPLHF. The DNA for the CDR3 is TGTGCCAGCAGCCAAGGGGGCGCGACCGGGGCACCCCTCCACTTT.

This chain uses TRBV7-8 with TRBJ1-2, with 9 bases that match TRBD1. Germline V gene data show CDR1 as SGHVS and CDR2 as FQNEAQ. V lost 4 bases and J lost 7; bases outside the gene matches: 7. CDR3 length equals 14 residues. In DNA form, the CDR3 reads TGTGCCAGCAGCTCGCAACAGGGGGCGCGTGGCTACACCTTC. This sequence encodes CASSSQQGARGYTF.

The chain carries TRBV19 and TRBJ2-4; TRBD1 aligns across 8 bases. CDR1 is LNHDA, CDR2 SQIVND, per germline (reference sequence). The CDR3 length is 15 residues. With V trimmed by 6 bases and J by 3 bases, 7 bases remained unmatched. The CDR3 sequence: CASSHRTGLKNIQYF. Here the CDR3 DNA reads TGTGCCAGTAGCCATAGGACAGGGCTCAAAAACATTCAGTACTTC.

This chain's CDR3 is CASKRQGNTDTQYF. The CDR3 coding sequence is TGTGCCAGTAAAAGGCAGGGAAACACAGATACGCAGTATTTT. The chain uses TRBV19 and TRBJ2-3, with D maybe TRBD1 (5 bases). Trimming left V 7 bases short and J 2 bases short, with 13 bases between. Germline values: CDR1 LNHDA, CDR2 SQIVND (reference sequence). This CDR3 is 14 amino acids long. The full variable domain, rest sourced from reference TRBV19 and TRBJ2-3, is DGGITQSPKYLFRKEGQNVTLSCEQNLNHDAMYWYRQDPGQGLRLIYYSQIVNDFQKGDIAEGYSVSREKKESFPLTVTSAQKNPTAFYLCASKRQGNTDTQYFGPGTRLTVL.

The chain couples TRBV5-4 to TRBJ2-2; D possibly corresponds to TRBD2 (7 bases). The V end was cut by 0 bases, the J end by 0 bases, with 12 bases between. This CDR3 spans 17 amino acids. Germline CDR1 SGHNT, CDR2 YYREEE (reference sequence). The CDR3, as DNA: TGTGCCAGCAGCTTGGAGGGGGGGGGACCGAACACCGGGGAGCTGTTTTTT. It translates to CASSLEGGGPNTGELFF.

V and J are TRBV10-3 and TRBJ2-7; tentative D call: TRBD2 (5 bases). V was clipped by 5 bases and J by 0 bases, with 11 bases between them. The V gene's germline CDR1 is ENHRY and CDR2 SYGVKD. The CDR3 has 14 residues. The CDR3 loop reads CAISPGSNSYEQYF. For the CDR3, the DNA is TGTGCCATCAGTCCGGGATCCAACTCCTACGAGCAGTACTTC.

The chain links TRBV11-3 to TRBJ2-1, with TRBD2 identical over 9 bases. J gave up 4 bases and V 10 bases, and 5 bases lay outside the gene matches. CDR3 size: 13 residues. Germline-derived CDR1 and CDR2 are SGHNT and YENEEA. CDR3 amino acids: CAIPREGYNEQFF. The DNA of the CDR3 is TGTGCCATCCCGCGGGAGGGTTACAATGAGCAGTTCTTC. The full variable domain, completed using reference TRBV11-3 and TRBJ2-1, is EAGVVQSPRYKIIEKKQPVAFWCNPISGHNTLYWYLQNLGQGPELLIRYENEEAVDDSQLPKDRFSAERLKGVDSTLKIQPAELGDSAVYLCAIPREGYNEQFFGPGTRLTVL.

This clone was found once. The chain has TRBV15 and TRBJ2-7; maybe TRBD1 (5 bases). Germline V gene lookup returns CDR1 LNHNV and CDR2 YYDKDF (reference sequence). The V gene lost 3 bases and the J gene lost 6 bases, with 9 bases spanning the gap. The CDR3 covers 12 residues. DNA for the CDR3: TGTGCCACCAGCAGTCAGGGCCCCGAGCAGTACTTC. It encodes CATSSQGPEQYF.

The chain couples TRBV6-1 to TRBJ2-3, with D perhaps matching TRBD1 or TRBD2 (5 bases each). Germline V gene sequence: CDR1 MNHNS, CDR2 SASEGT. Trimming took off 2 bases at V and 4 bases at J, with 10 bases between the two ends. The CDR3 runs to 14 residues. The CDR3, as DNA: TGTGCCAGCAGTGAAAGTGGGGGTTCAGATACGCAGTATTTT. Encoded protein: CASSESGGSDTQYF.

CDR3 sequence: CASSYPEEGFYEQYF. The CDR3 DNA follows: TGTGCCAGCAGTTACCCGGAGGAAGGGTTCTACGAGCAGTACTTC. This chain links TRBV6-2 or TRBV6-3 with TRBJ2-7, with a tentative D call TRBD2 (5 bases). The CDR3 is 15 amino acids. V was shortened by 2 bases and J by 3 bases, with 14 bases between the two germline ends. Per germline, CDR1 MNHEY and CDR2 SVGEGT.